This TCR beta chain was profiled in a study of CD8 T cells in Susac syndrome. Across the whole study: Patients with Susac syndrome were therapy-naive, on corticosteroids, or on intravenous immunoglobulin alone at the time that blood was drawn.

Germline V gene lookup returns CDR1 SGHRS and CDR2 YFSETQ. CDR3 size: 15 residues. V gave up 0 bases and J gave up 5 bases, with 12 bases separating them. Fulfillment of recently defined diagnostic criteria for definite or probable disease was shown by the patients with Susac syndrome. About 0.45 to 1 ug RNA was reverse transcribed with random hexamers. A multiplex approach, immunoSEQ multiplex PCR, amplified TCR beta CDR3 across 54 Vbeta and 13 Jbeta. Using its own MiXCR run on the immunoSEQ multiplex PCR reads, TCRdb lists one record per CDR3 protein. Among approximately 74,000 distinct CDR3 sequences listed, roughly 91% were seen once.

The sequencing input was CD4+ T cells from PBMCs. The source is a human donor with Susac syndrome. V usage is TRBV5-1 and J usage is TRBJ2-1; possibly TRBD2 for D (5 bases). CDR3 DNA sequence: TGCGCCAGCAGCTTGGCCGCGGGCGTAGACAATGAGCAGTTCTTC. This encodes CASSLAAGVDNEQFF. The full variable domain, completed using reference TRBV5-1 and TRBJ2-1, is KAGVTQTPRYLIKTRGQQVTLSCSPISGHRSVSWYQQTPGQGLQFLFEYFSETQRNKGNFPGRFSGRQFSNSRSEMNVSTLELGDSALYLCASSLAAGVDNEQFFGPGTRLTVL.